The clone carrying this T cell receptor beta chain was detected ten times or more. Its antigen is unidentified. V dropped 3 bases and J dropped 6 bases, with 14 bases sitting between them. CDR3 length: 14 amino acids. CDR1 and CDR2 (germline): DFQATT, SNEGSKA (reference sequence). TCR beta CDR3 regions were amplified from RNA. HTBI primers drove first-round RT-PCR of the TCR CDR3. TCRdb recomputed calls from the multiplex PCR reads with MiXCR, one row per CDR3 protein. The sample has about 350,000 distinct CDR3 sequences, more than 11% seen once. The data belong to a study of T cells in Graves' hyperthyroidism and ophthalmopathy. Overall study results and limits: In blood, most of the thyroid clonotypes expanded above 0.001 were also present.

The chain couples TRBV20-1 to TRBJ1-4; D gene uncertain. This receptor was identified in a woman between 25 and 40 years old with Graves' hyperthyroidism. Sequenced input: blood. The CDR3 is CSASGGRSDEKLFF. The CDR3 bases are TGCAGTGCTAGTGGCGGCCGGTCGGATGAAAAACTGTTTTTT.